This T cell receptor (beta chain) emerged from a study of blood T cell repertoires in COVID-19. This CDR3 is built from 17 residues. CDR1 is SGHVS, CDR2 FQNEAQ, per germline. The ends lost 1 base at V and 4 bases at J; junction bases unmatched: 10. Profiled with immunoSEQ multiplex PCR; TCRdb holds only in-frame clones, not every one. Of some 120,000 clones in the sample, approximately 83% were seen once. Sequenced material: peripheral blood. The gene calls are TRBV7-8 and TRBJ2-1; TRBD2 matches at 7 bases. The sequence derives from a woman in her forties or fifties who had recovered from COVID-19. The CDR3 DNA reads as TGTGCCAGCAGCTTAGGAAAGAAGACTAGCAGATACAATGAGCAGTTCTTC. This encodes CASSLGKKTSRYNEQFF.